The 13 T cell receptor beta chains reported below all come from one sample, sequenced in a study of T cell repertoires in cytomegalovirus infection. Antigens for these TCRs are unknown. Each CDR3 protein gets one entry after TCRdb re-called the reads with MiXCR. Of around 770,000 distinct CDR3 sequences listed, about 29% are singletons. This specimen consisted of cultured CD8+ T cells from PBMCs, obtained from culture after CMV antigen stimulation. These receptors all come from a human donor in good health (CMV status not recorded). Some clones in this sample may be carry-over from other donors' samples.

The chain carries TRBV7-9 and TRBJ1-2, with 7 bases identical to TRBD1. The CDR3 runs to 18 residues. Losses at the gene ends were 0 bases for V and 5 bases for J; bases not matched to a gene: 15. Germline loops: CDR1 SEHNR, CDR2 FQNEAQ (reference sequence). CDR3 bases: TGTGCCAGCAGCTTAGCGCTACTCGGGACAGATTCCCCTTATGGCTACACCTTC. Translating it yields CASSLALLGTDSPYGYTF.

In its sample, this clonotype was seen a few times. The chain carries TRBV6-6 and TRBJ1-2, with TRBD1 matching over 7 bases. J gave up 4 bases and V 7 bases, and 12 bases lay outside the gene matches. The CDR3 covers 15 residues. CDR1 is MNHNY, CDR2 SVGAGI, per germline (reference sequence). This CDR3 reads CASKGPDRPTYGYTF. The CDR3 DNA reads TGTGCCAGCAAGGGTCCGGACAGGCCAACCTATGGCTACACCTTC.

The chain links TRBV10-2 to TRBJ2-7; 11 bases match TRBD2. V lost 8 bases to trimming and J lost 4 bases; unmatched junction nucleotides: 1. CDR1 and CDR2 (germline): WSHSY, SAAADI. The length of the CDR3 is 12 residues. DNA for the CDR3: TGCGCCAGCCTAGCGGGGGGTTACGAGCAGTACTTC. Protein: CASLAGGYEQYF.

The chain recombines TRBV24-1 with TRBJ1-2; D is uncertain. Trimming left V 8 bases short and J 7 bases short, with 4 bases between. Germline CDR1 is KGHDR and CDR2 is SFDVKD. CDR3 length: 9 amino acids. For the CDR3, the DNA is TGTGCCACCACGACTGGCTACACCTTC. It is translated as CATTTGYTF.

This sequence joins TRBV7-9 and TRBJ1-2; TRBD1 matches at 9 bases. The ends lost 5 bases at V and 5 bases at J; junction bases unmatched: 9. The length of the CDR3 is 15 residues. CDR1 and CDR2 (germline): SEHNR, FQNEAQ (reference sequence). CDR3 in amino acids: CASSPPGQGRYGYTF. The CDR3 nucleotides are TGTGCCAGCAGCCCCCCTGGACAGGGGAGGTATGGCTACACCTTC.

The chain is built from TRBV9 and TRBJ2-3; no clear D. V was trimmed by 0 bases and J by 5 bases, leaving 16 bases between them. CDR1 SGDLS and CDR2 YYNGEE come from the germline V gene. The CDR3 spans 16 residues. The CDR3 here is CASSVEFTDALDTQYF. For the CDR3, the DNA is TGTGCCAGCAGCGTAGAGTTCACGGATGCTTTAGATACGCAGTATTTT.

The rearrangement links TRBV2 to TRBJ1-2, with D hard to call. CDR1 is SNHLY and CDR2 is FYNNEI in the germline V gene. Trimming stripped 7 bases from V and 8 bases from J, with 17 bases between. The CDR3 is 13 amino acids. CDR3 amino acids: CASIPVESEGYTF. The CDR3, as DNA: TGTGCCAGCATTCCGGTCGAATCCGAAGGCTACACCTTC. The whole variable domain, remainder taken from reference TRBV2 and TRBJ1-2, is EPEVTQTPSHQVTQMGQEVILRCVPISNHLYFYWYRQILGQKVEFLVSFYNNEISEKSEIFDDQFSVERPDGSNFTLKIRSTKLEDSAMYFCASIPVESEGYTFGSGTRLTVV.

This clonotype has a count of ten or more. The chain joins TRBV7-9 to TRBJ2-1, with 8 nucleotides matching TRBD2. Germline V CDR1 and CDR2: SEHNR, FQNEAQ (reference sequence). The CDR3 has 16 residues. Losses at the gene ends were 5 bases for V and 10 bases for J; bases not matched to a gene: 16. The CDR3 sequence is CASSHVGTGGSREQFF. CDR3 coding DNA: TGTGCCAGCAGCCACGTCGGAACGGGGGGGAGTAGGGAGCAGTTCTTC. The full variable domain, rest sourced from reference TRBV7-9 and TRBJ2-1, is DTGVSQNPRHKITKRGQNVTFRCDPISEHNRLYWYRQTLGQGPEFLTYFQNEAQLEKSRLLSDRFSAERPKGSFSTLEIQRTEQGDSAMYLCASSHVGTGGSREQFFGPGTRLTVL.

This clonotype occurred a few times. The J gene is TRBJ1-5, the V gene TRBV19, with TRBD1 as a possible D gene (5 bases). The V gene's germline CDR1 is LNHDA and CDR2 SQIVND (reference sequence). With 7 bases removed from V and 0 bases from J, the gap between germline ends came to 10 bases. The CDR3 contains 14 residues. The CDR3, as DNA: TGTGCCAGTACGTTCGGGGGTAGCAATCAGCCCCAGCATTTT. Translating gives CASTFGGSNQPQHF. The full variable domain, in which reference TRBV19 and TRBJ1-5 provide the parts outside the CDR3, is DGGITQSPKYLFRKEGQNVTLSCEQNLNHDAMYWYRQDPGQGLRLIYYSQIVNDFQKGDIAEGYSVSREKKESFPLTVTSAQKNPTAFYLCASTFGGSNQPQHFGDGTRLSIL.

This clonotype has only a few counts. CDR3 nucleotide sequence: TGTGCCAGCAGTTTACAGGGGGCGAGCTCCTACGAGCAGTACTTC. This gives the protein CASSLQGASSYEQYF. V usage is TRBV12-3 or TRBV12-4 and J usage is TRBJ2-7; 8 bases line up with TRBD1. V lost 2 bases to trimming and J lost 0 bases; unmatched junction nucleotides: 3. The CDR3 covers 15 residues.

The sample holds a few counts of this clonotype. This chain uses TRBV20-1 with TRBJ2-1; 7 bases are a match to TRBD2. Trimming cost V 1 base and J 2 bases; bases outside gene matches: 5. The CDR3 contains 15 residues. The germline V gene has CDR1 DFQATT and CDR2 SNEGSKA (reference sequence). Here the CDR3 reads CSARATSTPYNEQFF. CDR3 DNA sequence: TGCAGTGCTAGAGCGACTAGCACACCCTACAATGAGCAGTTCTTC.

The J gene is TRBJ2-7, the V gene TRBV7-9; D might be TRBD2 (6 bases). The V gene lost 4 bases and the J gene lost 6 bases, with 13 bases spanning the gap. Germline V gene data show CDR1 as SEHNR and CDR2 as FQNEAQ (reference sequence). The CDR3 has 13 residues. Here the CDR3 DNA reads TGTGCCAGCAGCTCGGTACCAGCGGGCGAGCAGTACTTC. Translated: CASSSVPAGEQYF.

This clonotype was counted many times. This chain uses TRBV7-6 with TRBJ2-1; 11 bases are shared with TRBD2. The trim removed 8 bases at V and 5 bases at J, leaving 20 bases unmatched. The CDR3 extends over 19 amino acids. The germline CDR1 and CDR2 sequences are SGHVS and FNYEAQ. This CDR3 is CASFRSPLAGAHVNNEQFF. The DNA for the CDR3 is TGTGCCAGCTTTCGTTCCCCACTAGCGGGGGCCCACGTTAACAATGAGCAGTTCTTC.